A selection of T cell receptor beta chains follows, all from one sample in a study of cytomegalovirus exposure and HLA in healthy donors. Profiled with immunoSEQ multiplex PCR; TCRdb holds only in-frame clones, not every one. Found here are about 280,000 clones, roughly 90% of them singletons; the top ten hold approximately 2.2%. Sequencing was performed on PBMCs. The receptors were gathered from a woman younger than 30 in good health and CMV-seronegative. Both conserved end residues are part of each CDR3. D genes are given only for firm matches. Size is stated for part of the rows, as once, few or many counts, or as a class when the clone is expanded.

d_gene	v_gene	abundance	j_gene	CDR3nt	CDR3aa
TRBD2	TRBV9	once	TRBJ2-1	TGTGCCAGCAGCCCCAGCGGGAGCTCCTACAATGAGCAGTTCTTC	CASSPSGSSYNEQFF
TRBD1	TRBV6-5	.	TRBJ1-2	TGTGCCAGCAGTGAAAACAGGGGGCGCGGTGGCTACACCTTC	CASSENRGRGGYTF
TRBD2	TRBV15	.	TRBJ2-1	TGTGCCACCAGCAGAGGAGGGGCGGGGGGGTACAATGAGCAGTTCTTC	CATSRGGAGGYNEQFF
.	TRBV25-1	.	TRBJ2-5	TGTGCCAGCAGGACAGACAAGGGGGAGACCCAGTACTTC	CASRTDKGETQYF
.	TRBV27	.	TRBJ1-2	TGTGCCAGCAGTCTCCTAGCGGGTTCTAACTATGGCTACACCTTC	CASSLLAGSNYGYTF
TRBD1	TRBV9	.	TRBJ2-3	TGTGCCAGCAGGACAGGGCTCCACAGCACAGATACGCAGTATTTT	CASRTGLHSTDTQYF
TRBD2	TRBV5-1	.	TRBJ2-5	TGCGCCAGCACTAGCGGGGGGGTTCAAGAGACCCAGTACTTC	CASTSGGVQETQYF
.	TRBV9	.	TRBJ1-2	TGTGCCAGCAGGGACGATCAGGGAGGCTATGGCTACACCTTC	CASRDDQGGYGYTF
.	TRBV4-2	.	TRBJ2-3	TGTGCCAGCACCCAGGTAGGGACTCTGGCGCAGTATTTT	CASTQVGTLAQYF
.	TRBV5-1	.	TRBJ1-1	TGCGCCAGCAGCCTCAACCTCGGGGGAGTAACTGAAGCTTTCTTT	CASSLNLGGVTEAFF
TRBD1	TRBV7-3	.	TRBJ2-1	TGTGCCAGCAGCAAGGGGGGACAGGGCAATGAGCAGTTCTTC	CASSKGGQGNEQFF
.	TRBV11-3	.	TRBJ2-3	TGTGCCAGCAGCTTATCATTTGAGTCATCCTCGCCAGATACGCAGTATTTT	CASSLSFESSSPDTQYF
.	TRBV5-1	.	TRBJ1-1	TGCGCCAGCAGCCAGGACGGGGGTACTGAAGCTTTCTTT	CASSQDGGTEAFF
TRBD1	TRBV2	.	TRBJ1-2	TGTGCCAGCAAGGGGGCGCCGACCGCTGGCTACACCTTC	CASKGAPTAGYTF
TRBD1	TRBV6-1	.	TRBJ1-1	TGTGCCAGCAAAGCGGACAGGGGGAACACTGAAGCTTTCTTT	CASKADRGNTEAFF
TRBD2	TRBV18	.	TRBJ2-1	TGTGCCAGCTCCCCACTAGCGGGGTCCTACAATGAGCAGTTCTTC	CASSPLAGSYNEQFF
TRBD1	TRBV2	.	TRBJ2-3	TGTGCCAGCAGGACAGGGGGCGGGGAGGTTACGCAGTATTTT	CASRTGGGEVTQYF
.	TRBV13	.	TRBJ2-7	TGTGCCAGCAGCTTAGGGCGTTCCTACGAGCAGTACTTC	CASSLGRSYEQYF
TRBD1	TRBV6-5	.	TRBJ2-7	TGTGCCAGCAGGAGGGGGCTAACCTACGAGCAGTACTTC	CASRRGLTYEQYF
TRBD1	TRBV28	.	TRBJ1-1	TGTGCCAGCAGACCCACCTCGACAGGGAGCACTGAAGCTTTCTTT	CASRPTSTGSTEAFF
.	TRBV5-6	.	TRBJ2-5	TGTGCCAGCAGCTTGGCCGGGACCCAGTACTTC	CASSLAGTQYF
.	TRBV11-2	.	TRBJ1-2	TGTGCCACCTTCGACAGCTCGTATGGCTACACCTTC	CATFDSSYGYTF
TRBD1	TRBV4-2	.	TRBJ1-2	TGTGCCAGCAGCCAAGATGGGTCGGGACAGGCTTATGGCTACACCTTC	CASSQDGSGQAYGYTF
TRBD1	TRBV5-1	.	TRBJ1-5	TGCGCCACCGACCGGGACAGCCTCAATCAGCCCCAGCATTTT	CATDRDSLNQPQHF
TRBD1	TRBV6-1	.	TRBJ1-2	TGTGCCAGCAGCCCGGGACAGGGACACACCTTC	CASSPGQGHTF
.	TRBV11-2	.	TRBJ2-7	TGTGCCAGCAGCTTAGAGATCTCGGTAAAGCTTGATCCCTACGAGCAGTACTTC	CASSLEISVKLDPYEQYF
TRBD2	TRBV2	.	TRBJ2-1	TGTGCCAGCAGTGAGGTCCCTAGCGGGGATAATGAGCAGTTCTTC	CASSEVPSGDNEQFF
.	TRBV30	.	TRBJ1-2	TGTGCCTGGAGTGTAGGGGGAAGTTACACCTTC	CAWSVGGSYTF
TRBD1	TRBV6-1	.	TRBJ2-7	TGTGCCAGCAGTGACACCGGGACAGGGAGAGTTGCGTCCTACGAGCAGTACTTC	CASSDTGTGRVASYEQYF
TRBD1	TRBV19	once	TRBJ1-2	TGTGCCAGTAGTATTTGGATTCCGGACAGGGCGACCTATGGCTACACCTTC	CASSIWIPDRATYGYTF
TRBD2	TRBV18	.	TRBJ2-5	TGTGCCAGCTCACCAGGAGCGGGGCCCCAAGAGACCCAGTACTTC	CASSPGAGPQETQYF
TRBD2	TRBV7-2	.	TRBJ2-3	TGTGCCAGCAGCGATGTATGGGCGGGGGGCACAGATACGCAGTATTTT	CASSDVWAGGTDTQYF
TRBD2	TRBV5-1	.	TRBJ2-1	TGCGCCAGCAGCCCCGGGACTAGCGGACACAATGAGCAGTTCTTC	CASSPGTSGHNEQFF
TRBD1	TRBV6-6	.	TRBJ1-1	TGTGCCAGCACCACCGGGACAGGGGCCAACACTGAAGCTTTCTTT	CASTTGTGANTEAFF
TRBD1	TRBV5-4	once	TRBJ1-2	TGTGCCAGCAGCTTGGTTGGGACAGGACATGGCTACACCTTC	CASSLVGTGHGYTF
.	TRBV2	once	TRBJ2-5	TGTGCCAGCAGTAGTCCGTCGGAGGAGACCCAGTACTTC	CASSSPSEETQYF
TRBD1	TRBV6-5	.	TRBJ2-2	TGTGCCAGCAGTTTAACAGGGGGCGTGGACGGGGAGCTGTTTTTT	CASSLTGGVDGELFF
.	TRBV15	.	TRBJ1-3	TGTGCCACCAGCATGAGGGGGACGGCAGGAAACACCATATATTTT	CATSMRGTAGNTIYF
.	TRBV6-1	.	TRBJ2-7	TGTGCCAGCAGTGAAGCAGCACGGTACGAGCAGTACTTC	CASSEAARYEQYF
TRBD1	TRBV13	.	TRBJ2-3	TGTGCCAGCAGCTTAGATCTGAGGGGGCGACTAGATACGCAGTATTTT	CASSLDLRGRLDTQYF